The entry below gives a single T cell receptor (beta chain) sequence along with its context. Its specificity is unknown. This specimen comes from a study of T cell responses to AZD1222 COVID-19 vaccine. As for the study in general: Pooling was applied to second doses at about 4 or about 12 weeks.

J lost 7 bases, V lost 5 bases, and 3 bases had no gene match. The CDR3 has 12 residues. Study-level results: Regions left unmutated in variants are reportedly the target of nearly half of spike-specific TCRs.

Method: immunoSEQ multiplex PCR; TCRdb's copy keeps in-frame clones and lacks some. The sample lists about 180,000 clones; around nine tenths were seen once. This chain links TRBV12-3 or TRBV12-4 with TRBJ1-2, with 8 positions matching TRBD1. The receptor's source is an adult in good health. Specimen: peripheral blood, collected on day 0 of AZD1222 vaccination. This chain's CDR3 is CASSPTGAGYTF. The CDR3 DNA follows: TGTGCCAGCAGTCCGACAGGGGCTGGCTACACCTTC.